Below are 16 T cell receptor beta chains sequenced from a single sample in a study of molecular identifiers for immune sequencing clone quantification. TCRdb fed the PCR reads into MiXCR, producing one record per CDR3 protein. The data show some 590,000 distinct CDR3 sequences, about 25% seen once. The sample comprised naive CD8+ T cells from blood, with Jurkat cell RNA spiked in. The subset denotes: FACS-sorted CD8+CD4-CCR7+CD45RA+ naive T cells. The receptor set was obtained from a human donor in good health. Some libraries in this study had Jurkat cell RNA spiked in.

As concerns this clonotype: A far larger clone is off by one base, so a read error is likely. The CDR3 DNA reads TGCGCCTGCAGCCCCGGGACAGGGTTCTACGAGCAGTACTTC. This encodes CACSPGTGFYEQYF. The chain couples TRBV4-3 to TRBJ2-7, with TRBD1 identical over 9 bases. Per the germline V gene, CDR1 is LGHNA and CDR2 is YSLEER. This CDR3 is built from 14 residues.

This clonotype was detected ten times or more. The J gene is TRBJ2-3, the V gene TRBV30, with D possibly matching TRBD2 (6 bases). The CDR3 is 14 residues long. Germline V gene data show CDR1 as GTSNPN and CDR2 as SVGIG (reference sequence). The CDR3 sequence is CSSGEGHLADTQYF. In nucleotides, the CDR3 is TGTTCGTCGGGGGAAGGGCATCTGGCAGATACGCAGTATTTT.

The chain couples TRBV7-9 to TRBJ2-3; no reliable D call. The germline CDR1 and CDR2 sequences are SEHNR and FQNEAQ (reference sequence). CDR3 length equals 17 residues. The V end lost 0 bases, the J end lost 1 base, and 14 bases lay between the germline ends. CDR3: CASSLAYDKEGTDTQYF. The CDR3, as DNA: TGTGCCAGCAGCTTAGCGTACGACAAGGAAGGCACAGATACGCAGTATTTT.

A few counts support this clonotype. A read error may produce the germline difference seen at one junction end. In DNA form, the CDR3 reads TGTGCCTGCAGCGTGACTAGCGGCCATGAGCAGTTCTTC. Translated, it gives CACSVTSGHEQFF. The chain recombines TRBV9 with TRBJ2-1; 9 bases line up with TRBD2. This CDR3 spans 13 amino acids. Germline V lookup: CDR1 SGDLS, CDR2 YYNGEE.

This clonotype has a count of ten or more. The J gene is TRBJ2-7, the V gene TRBV20-1; D is perhaps TRBD1 (6 bases). V was pared by 6 bases and J by 0 bases, with 12 bases between. Germline values: CDR1 DFQATT, CDR2 SNEGSKA (reference sequence). This CDR3 spans 13 amino acids. This CDR3 reads CSARDTVSYEQYF. The CDR3 DNA sequence: TGCAGTGCCCGGGACACCGTCTCCTACGAGCAGTACTTC.

The chain employs TRBV5-5 and TRBJ1-2, with TRBD1 matching 9 bases. Germline CDR1 is SGHKS and CDR2 is YYEKEE (reference sequence). V lost 3 bases and J lost 3; bases outside the gene matches: 18. This CDR3 is 19 amino acids long. For the CDR3, the DNA is TGTGCCAGCAGCTCGTTTCCTACAGGGGGCATCAGCGTTGACTATGGCTACACCTTC. The encoded protein is CASSSFPTGGISVDYGYTF.

This clonotype appeared a few times. V and J are TRBV30 and TRBJ1-1, with TRBD1 identical over 8 bases. The CDR3 is 13 residues long. Germline trimming cut 0 bases from V and 7 bases from J; bases unmatched to any gene: 4. The germline gives CDR1 GTSNPN, CDR2 SVGIG (reference sequence). The CDR3 sequence: CAWSVGQGREAFF. The DNA of the CDR3 is TGTGCCTGGAGTGTTGGACAGGGCCGTGAAGCTTTCTTT.

This clonotype has a count of ten or more. V is TRBV20-1 and J is TRBJ2-5, with 7 bases that match TRBD1. The CDR3 sequence is 13 residues long. The V gene end was trimmed by 3 bases and the J gene end by 1 base; junction bases not matched to a gene: 2. Germline V gene sequence: CDR1 DFQATT, CDR2 SNEGSKA (reference sequence). CDR3 protein: CSARTGLQETQYF. CDR3 nucleotides: TGCAGTGCTAGGACAGGGCTCCAAGAGACCCAGTACTTC.

This clonotype was found a few times. V is TRBV27 and J is TRBJ1-5; D may be TRBD1 (5 bases). The V end was cut by 3 bases, the J end by 5 bases, with 11 bases between. Germline-derived CDR1 and CDR2 are MNHEY and SMNVEV (reference sequence). This CDR3 contains 14 residues. CDR3: CASSFQGFDQPQHF. The CDR3 region has the DNA TGTGCCAGCAGTTTTCAGGGTTTTGATCAGCCCCAGCATTTT.

The table lists this clonotype with a few counts. The chain uses TRBV11-2 and TRBJ1-6; a possible D gene is TRBD1 (5 bases). The germline CDR1 and CDR2 sequences are SGHAT and FQNNGV. The CDR3 has 13 residues. V dropped 5 bases and J dropped 10 bases, with 12 bases sitting between them. CDR3 sequence (DNA): TGTGCCAGCAGCGCTGGGGGGGGGTCACCCCTCCACTTT. Amino acid sequence: CASSAGGGSPLHF.

This clonotype was seen at least ten times. V and J are TRBV7-9 and TRBJ2-5, with 8 positions matching TRBD2. The CDR3 is 16 amino acids. The germline CDR1 and CDR2 sequences are SEHNR and FQNEAQ (reference sequence). The V gene end was trimmed by 0 bases and the J gene end by 2 bases; junction bases not matched to a gene: 5. CDR3 coding DNA: TGTGCCAGCAGCTTAGCCGACGCGGGGGGTCAAGAGACCCAGTACTTC. It codes for CASSLADAGGQETQYF.

This clonotype has a count of ten or more. V usage is TRBV4-1 and J usage is TRBJ1-4; unclear D gene. Germline CDR1 and CDR2: MGHRA and YSYEKL. V was pared by 0 bases and J by 8 bases, with 16 bases between. The length of the CDR3 is 16 residues. CDR3 amino acids: CASSQDFWGSREKLFF. In DNA, the CDR3 is TGCGCCAGCAGCCAAGATTTCTGGGGTTCGAGAGAAAAACTGTTTTTT.

The V and J genes are TRBV9 and TRBJ2-7; tentative D call: TRBD2 (6 bases). The V gene's germline CDR1 is SGDLS and CDR2 YYNGEE. Trimming pared 3 bases from V and 4 bases from J, leaving 17 bases between. There are 15 residues in the CDR3. The CDR3 coding sequence is TGTGCCAGCAGCGCCGGACCGGGGGTTGGATACGAGCAGTACTTC. This gives the protein CASSAGPGVGYEQYF.

This clonotype was found many times. V usage is TRBV7-9 and J usage is TRBJ1-1; TRBD1 agrees at 10 bases. V lost 5 bases, J lost 7 bases, and 10 bases stayed unmatched. Per the germline V gene, CDR1 is SEHNR and CDR2 is FQNEAQ (reference sequence). The CDR3 has 15 amino acids. This CDR3 is CASSGIRTGGVEAFF. CDR3 nucleotide sequence: TGTGCCAGCAGCGGAATAAGGACAGGGGGGGTTGAAGCTTTCTTT.

There are many counts of this clonotype. The gene calls are TRBV15 and TRBJ2-7, with 8 positions matching TRBD2. This CDR3 is 15 amino acids long. The trim removed 0 bases at V and 6 bases at J, leaving 7 bases unmatched. CDR1 is LNHNV and CDR2 is YYDKDF in the germline V gene (reference sequence). CDR3 sequence (DNA): TGTGCCACCAGCAGAGATGGGGCCGCGGGGGGCGAGCAGTACTTC. Protein sequence: CATSRDGAAGGEQYF.

At least ten counts were recorded for this clonotype. V and J are TRBV2 and TRBJ2-3, with 12 bases matching TRBD2. This CDR3 comprises 16 residues. The V and J ends lost 5 bases and 4 bases, in that order; junction bases with no gene match: 7. Germline lookup yields CDR1 SNHLY and CDR2 FYNNEI. The CDR3 protein is CASSPRLAGAADTQYF. The CDR3 coding sequence is TGTGCCAGCAGTCCTAGACTAGCGGGAGCCGCAGATACGCAGTATTTT.